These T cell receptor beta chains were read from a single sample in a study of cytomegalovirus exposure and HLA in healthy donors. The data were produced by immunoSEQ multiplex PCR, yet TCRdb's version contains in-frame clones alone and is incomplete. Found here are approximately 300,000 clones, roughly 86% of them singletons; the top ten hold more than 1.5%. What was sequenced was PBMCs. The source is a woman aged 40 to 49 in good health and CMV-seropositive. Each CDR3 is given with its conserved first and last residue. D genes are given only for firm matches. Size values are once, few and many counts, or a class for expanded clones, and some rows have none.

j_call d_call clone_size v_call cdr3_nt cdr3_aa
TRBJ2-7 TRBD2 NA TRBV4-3 TGCGCCAGCAGCCAAGGGGGGGCGGGAGGAGGATACGAGCAGTACTTC CASSQGGAGGGYEQYF
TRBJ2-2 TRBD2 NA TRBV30 TGTGCCTGGACCATTTTAGCGGGAGGTAACGGGGAGCTGTTTTTT CAWTILAGGNGELFF
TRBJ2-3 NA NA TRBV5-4 TGTGCCAGCAGCCCCGGAGCGGATACGCAGTATTTT CASSPGADTQYF
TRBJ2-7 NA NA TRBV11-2 TGTGCCAGCACCGAGGAATCCTACGAGCAGTACTTC CASTEESYEQYF
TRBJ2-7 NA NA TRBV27 TGTGCCAGCAGCCCCGGGACAAGGCTACCGCAGTACTTC CASSPGTRLPQYF
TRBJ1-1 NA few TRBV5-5 TGTGCCAGCAGCTTGCAGGGCAACACTGAAGCTTTCTTT CASSLQGNTEAFF
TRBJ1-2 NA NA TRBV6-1 TGTGCCAGCAGTCGAGACCCCGCCGGGGGCTACACCTTC CASSRDPAGGYTF
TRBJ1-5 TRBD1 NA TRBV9 TGTGCCAGCAGTACAGGGGACGGCAATCAGCCCCAGCATTTT CASSTGDGNQPQHF
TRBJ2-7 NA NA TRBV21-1 TGTGCCAGCAGCGTTAGCGGGGGGTCCTACGAGCAGTACTTC CASSVSGGSYEQYF
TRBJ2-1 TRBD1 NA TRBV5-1 TGCGCCAGCAGCTTGGAGACAGGGGTGAAGAGGATCCCCGGACCGAACAATGAGCAGTTCTTC CASSLETGVKRIPGPNNEQFF
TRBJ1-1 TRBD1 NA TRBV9 TGTGCCAGCAGCGGCGGGACAGGGCTGAACACTGAAGCTTTCTTT CASSGGTGLNTEAFF
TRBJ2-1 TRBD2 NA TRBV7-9 TGTGCCAGCAGCTTAGAGGGACTAGCTCCCAATGAGCAGTTCTTC CASSLEGLAPNEQFF
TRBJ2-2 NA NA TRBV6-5 TGTGCCAGCAGTTACGCCTCCAGCGGGAACACCGGGGAGCTGTTTTTT CASSYASSGNTGELFF
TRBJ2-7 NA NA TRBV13 TGTGCCAGCTTTAGGTCGGGAGAGTCGAGGGAGCAGTACTTC CASFRSGESREQYF
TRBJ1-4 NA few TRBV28 TGTGCCAGCAGTCCGTCGACAGAACCGAATGAAAAACTGTTTTTT CASSPSTEPNEKLFF
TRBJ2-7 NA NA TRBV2 TGTGCCAGGCGTCGGGACAACTCCTACGAGCAGTACTTC CARRRDNSYEQYF